These 6 T cell receptor beta chains came from one sample sequenced in a study of Ad26.COV2.S vaccination and SARS-CoV-2 variants. Treatment given: about 20 received Ad26.COV2.S at low or high dose, single or two shots; several received placebo; per-sample allocation not given. Day 63 after the first vaccine or placebo injection was the time point for sampling. Produced via immunoSEQ multiplex PCR; TCRdb's table is partial and in-frame only. In the table there are about 480,000 clones, about 83% of which are singletons. The sample was peripheral blood, taken in a trial of Ad26.COV2.S vaccine versus placebo. These receptors all stem from a person between 18 and 59 years old who received the Ad26.COV2.S COVID-19 vaccine or a placebo.

CDR3 protein: CASRECGTSGESSTDTQYF. CDR3 coding DNA: TGTGCCAGCAGAGAGTGTGGGACTAGCGGAGAGTCTAGCACAGATACGCAGTATTTT. The chain carries TRBV6-4 and TRBJ2-3; 11 bases fit TRBD2. V dropped 6 bases and J dropped 0; count of bases not matched to a gene: 14. Germline V gives CDR1 MRHNA, CDR2 SNTAGT. The CDR3 is made up of 19 amino acids.

V and J are TRBV7-2 and TRBJ2-5; D call uncertain. The germline V and J ends were trimmed by 2 bases and 1 base, with 2 bases remaining between them. Germline V lookup: CDR1 SGHTA, CDR2 FQGNSA. This CDR3 is 12 amino acids long. The DNA of the CDR3 is TGTGCCAGCAGCTTACGCCAAGAGACCCAGTACTTC. It is translated as CASSLRQETQYF.

The rearrangement uses TRBV7-8 and TRBJ1-2; 7 positions match TRBD1. The V segment lost 5 bases and the J segment 8 bases; nucleotides outside the gene matches: 29. This CDR3 has 20 amino acids. In germline, CDR1 is SGHVS, CDR2 FQNEAQ. The CDR3 region has the DNA TGTGCCAGCAGCCTCGGACAGGTCTTCCCTCGGTTGAGACCATCGGGGGGCTACACCTTC. Translating it yields CASSLGQVFPRLRPSGGYTF.

The chain carries TRBV28 and TRBJ1-1; D remains ambiguous. Between the trimmed V and J ends, which lost 2 bases and 6 bases, there was a span of 10 bases. Germline V CDR1 and CDR2: MDHEN, SYDVKM. There are 13 residues in the CDR3. The CDR3 sequence: CASSLLGRSEAFF. In nucleotides, the CDR3 is TGTGCCAGCAGTTTACTTGGCCGATCTGAAGCTTTCTTT. Full variable domain (remainder filled in from reference TRBV28 and TRBJ1-1): DVKVTQSSRYLVKRTGEKVFLECVQDMDHENMFWYRQDPGLGLRLIYFSYDVKMKEKGDIPEGYSVSREKKERFSLILESASTNQTSMYLCASSLLGRSEAFFGQGTRLTVV.

V and J are TRBV6-2 or TRBV6-3 and TRBJ2-7; D is uncertain. V was cut by 4 bases and J by 3 bases, with 7 bases left in between. Germline V CDR1 and CDR2: MNHEY, SVGEGT. This CDR3 has 12 amino acids. CDR3 nucleotide sequence: TGTGCCAGCAGTTCACGGCGCTACGAGCAGTACTTC. It is translated as CASSSRRYEQYF.

The V call is TRBV13, the J call TRBJ2-2; no definite D call. Looked up from germline, CDR1 is PRHDT and CDR2 is FYEKMQ (reference sequence). The CDR3 spans 16 residues. The V end lost 0 bases, the J end lost 2 bases, and 10 bases lay between the germline ends. CDR3 sequence (DNA): TGTGCCAGCAGCTTAGGGGCAGTTTTAAACACCGGGGAGCTGTTTTTT. This sequence encodes CASSLGAVLNTGELFF. Drawing the rest from reference TRBV13 and TRBJ2-2, the complete variable domain is AAGVIQSPRHLIKEKRETATLKCYPIPRHDTVYWYQQGPGQDPQFLISFYEKMQSDKGSIPDRFSAQQFSDYHSELNMSSLELGDSALYFCASSLGAVLNTGELFFGEGSRLTVL.